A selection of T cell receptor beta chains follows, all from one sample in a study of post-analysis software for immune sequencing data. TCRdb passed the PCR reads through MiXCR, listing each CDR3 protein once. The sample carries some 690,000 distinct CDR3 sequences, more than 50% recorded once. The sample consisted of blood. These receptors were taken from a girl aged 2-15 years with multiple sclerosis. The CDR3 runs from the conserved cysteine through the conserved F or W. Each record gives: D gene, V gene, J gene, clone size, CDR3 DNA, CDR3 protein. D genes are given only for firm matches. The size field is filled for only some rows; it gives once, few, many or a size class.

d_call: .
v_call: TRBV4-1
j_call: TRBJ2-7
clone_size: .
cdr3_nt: TGCGCCAGCAGCCAAGACGCAGAATCCCCCTACGAGCAGTACTTC
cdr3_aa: CASSQDAESPYEQYF

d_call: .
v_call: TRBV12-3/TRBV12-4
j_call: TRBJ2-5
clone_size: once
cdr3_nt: TGTGCCAGCAGTCCCGACGGAACTTGGACCCAGTACTTC
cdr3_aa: CASSPDGTWTQYF

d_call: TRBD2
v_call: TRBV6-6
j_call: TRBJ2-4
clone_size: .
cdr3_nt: TGTGCCAGCACCGCGGGGGGCCGGGACATTCAGTACTTC
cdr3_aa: CASTAGGRDIQYF

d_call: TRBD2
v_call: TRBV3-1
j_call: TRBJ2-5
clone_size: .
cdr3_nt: TGTGCCAGCAGCCAGACTAGCCAAGGGACCCAGTACTTC
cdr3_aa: CASSQTSQGTQYF

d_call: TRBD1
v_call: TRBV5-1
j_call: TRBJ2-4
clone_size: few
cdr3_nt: TGCGCCAGCAGCGTGGGACAGGGGGCAAACATTCAGTACTTC
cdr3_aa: CASSVGQGANIQYF

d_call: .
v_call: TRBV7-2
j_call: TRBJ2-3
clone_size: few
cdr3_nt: TGTGCCAGCAGCTCGGTCCAGGGAGGTACGCAGTATTTT
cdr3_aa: CASSSVQGGTQYF

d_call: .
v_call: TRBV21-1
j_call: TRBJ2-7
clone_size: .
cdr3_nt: TGTGCCAGCAGCAAAAAAGAGCTAAGGACTAGCGGGAATTACGAGCAGTACTTC
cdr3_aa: CASSKKELRTSGNYEQYF

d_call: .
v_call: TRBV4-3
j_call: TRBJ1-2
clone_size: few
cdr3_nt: TGCGCCAGCAGCCAAGATGCCAGGGCGGATGGCTACACCTTC
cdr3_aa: CASSQDARADGYTF

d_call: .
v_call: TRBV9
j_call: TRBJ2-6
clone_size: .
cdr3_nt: TGTGCCAGCAGCGTCGGAGCGGGTGCTGGGACCAACGTCCTGACTTTC
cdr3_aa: CASSVGAGAGTNVLTF

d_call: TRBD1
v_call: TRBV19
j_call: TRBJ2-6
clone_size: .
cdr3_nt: TGTGCCAGTAGTACACGGACAGGGGGCACCGCCTCCTCTGGGGCCAACGTCCTGACTTTC
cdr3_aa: CASSTRTGGTASSGANVLTF

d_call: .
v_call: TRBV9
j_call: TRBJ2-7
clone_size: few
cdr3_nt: TGTGCCAGCAGCCCAAGACTGGAAGCCTACGAGCAGTACTTC
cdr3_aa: CASSPRLEAYEQYF

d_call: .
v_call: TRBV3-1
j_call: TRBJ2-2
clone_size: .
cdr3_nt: TGTGCCAGCAGCCAAGAGAGTTGGACCGGGGAGCTGTTTTTT
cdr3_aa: CASSQESWTGELFF

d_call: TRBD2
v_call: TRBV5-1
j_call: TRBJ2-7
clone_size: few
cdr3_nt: TGCGCCAGCAGCTTGGGGCCAAGCGGGATGTCATCCTACGAGCAGTACTTC
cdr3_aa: CASSLGPSGMSSYEQYF

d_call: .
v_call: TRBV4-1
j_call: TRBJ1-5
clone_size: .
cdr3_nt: TGCGCCAGCGGTATTGGAACAGGGTCACATCAGCCCCAGCATTTT
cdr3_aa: CASGIGTGSHQPQHF

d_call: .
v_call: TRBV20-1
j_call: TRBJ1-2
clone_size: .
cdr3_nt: TGCAGTGCTAGAGGAAACCTAAACTATGGCTACACCTTC
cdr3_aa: CSARGNLNYGYTF

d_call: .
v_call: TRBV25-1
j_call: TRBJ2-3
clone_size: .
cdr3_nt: TGTGCCAGCAGTGACGATCAGGGTAGCACAGATACGCAGTATTTT
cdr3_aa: CASSDDQGSTDTQYF

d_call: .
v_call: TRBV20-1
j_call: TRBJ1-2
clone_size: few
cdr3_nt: TGCAGTGCTAGTGAGGGATCGGTCTATGGCTACACCTTC
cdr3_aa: CSASEGSVYGYTF

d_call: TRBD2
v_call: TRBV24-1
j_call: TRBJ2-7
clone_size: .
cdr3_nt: TGTGCCACCAGCCCGGGGCTAGCGGGACCATTCTCCTACGAGCAGTACTTC
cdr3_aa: CATSPGLAGPFSYEQYF

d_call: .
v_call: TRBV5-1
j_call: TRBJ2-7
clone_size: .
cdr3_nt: TGCGCCAGCAGCTTGGCCACACTGACCGAGCAGTACTTC
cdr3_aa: CASSLATLTEQYF

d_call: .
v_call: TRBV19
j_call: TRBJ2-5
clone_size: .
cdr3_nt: TGTGCCAGTAGTGTAACCTCGCCGGGGAGGTGGCAAGAGACCCAGTACTTC
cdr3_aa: CASSVTSPGRWQETQYF

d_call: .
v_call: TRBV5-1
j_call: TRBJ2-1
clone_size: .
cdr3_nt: TGCGCCAGCAGCCCCAGGGTTGGGCCCTACAATGAGCAGTTCTTC
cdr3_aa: CASSPRVGPYNEQFF

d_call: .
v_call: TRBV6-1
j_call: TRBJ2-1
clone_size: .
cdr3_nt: TGTGCCAGCAGTGAGGTTATAGAGGAGCAGTTCTTC
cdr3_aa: CASSEVIEEQFF

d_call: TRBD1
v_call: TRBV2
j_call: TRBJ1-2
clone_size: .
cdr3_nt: TGTGCCAGCAGTGAAGTCCGACAGGGAGGCTATGGCTACACCTTC
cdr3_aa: CASSEVRQGGYGYTF

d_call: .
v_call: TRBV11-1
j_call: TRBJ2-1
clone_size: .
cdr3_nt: TGTGCCAGCAGCGACCGGAAGCGGCTCAATGAGCAGTTCTTC
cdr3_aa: CASSDRKRLNEQFF

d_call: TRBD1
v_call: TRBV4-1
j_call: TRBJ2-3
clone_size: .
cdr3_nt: TGCGCCAGCAGCCAAAAGCCGGACAGGCAGGCAGATACGCAGTATTTT
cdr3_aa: CASSQKPDRQADTQYF

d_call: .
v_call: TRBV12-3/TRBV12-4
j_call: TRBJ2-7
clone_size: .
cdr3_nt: TGTGCCAGCAGTGCCACCGGGGTAGCCTACGAGCAGTACTTC
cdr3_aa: CASSATGVAYEQYF

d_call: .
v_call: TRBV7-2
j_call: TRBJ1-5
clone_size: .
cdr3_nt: TGTGCCAGCCAGGGACTTTTCAATCAGCCCCAGCATTTT
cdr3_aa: CASQGLFNQPQHF

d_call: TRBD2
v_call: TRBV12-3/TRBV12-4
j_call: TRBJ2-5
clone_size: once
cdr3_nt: TGTGCCAGCAGTCCTGGGACTACGGAGCAGTACTTC
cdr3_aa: CASSPGTTEQYF

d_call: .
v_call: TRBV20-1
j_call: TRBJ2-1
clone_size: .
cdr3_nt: TGCAGTGGACAGGAGAGGGGGGGCCTCAATGAGCAGTTCTTC
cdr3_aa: CSGQERGGLNEQFF

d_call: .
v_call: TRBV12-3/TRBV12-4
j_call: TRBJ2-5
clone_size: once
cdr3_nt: TGTGCCAGCAGTTTGCGGGTAGTACAAGAGACCCAGTACTTC
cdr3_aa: CASSLRVVQETQYF

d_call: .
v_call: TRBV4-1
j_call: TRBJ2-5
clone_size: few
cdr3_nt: TGCGCCAGCAGCCAAGAAAGGGCAGGAGTACAAGAGACCCAGTACTTC
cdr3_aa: CASSQERAGVQETQYF

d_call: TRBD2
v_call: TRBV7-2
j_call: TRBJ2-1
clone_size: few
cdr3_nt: TGTGCCAGCAGCTTGACTAGCGGGGCCTGGAATGAGCAGTTCTTC
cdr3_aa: CASSLTSGAWNEQFF

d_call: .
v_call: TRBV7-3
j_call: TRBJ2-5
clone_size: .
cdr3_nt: TGTGCCAGCAGCTTAGGTAGTTCCCCTACGCAAGAGCAGTACTTC
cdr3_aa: CASSLGSSPTQEQYF

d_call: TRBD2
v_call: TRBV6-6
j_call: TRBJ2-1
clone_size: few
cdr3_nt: TGTGCCAGCAGTCATCGATGGGAGGGAATAAACAATGAGCAGTTCTTC
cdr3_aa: CASSHRWEGINNEQFF

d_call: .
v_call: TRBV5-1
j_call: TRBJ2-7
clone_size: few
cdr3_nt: TGCGCCAGCAGCTTGTGGGAGTTTTCCTACGAGCAGTACTTC
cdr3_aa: CASSLWEFSYEQYF

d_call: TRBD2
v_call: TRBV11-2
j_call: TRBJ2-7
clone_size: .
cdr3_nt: TGTGCCAGCAGCCCAGGACTAGCGGGATACAAGTCCTACGAGCAGTACTTC
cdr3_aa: CASSPGLAGYKSYEQYF

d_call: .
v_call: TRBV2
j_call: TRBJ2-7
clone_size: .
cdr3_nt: TGTGCCAGCAGTGAACAGACTAATGAGCAGTACTTC
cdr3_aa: CASSEQTNEQYF

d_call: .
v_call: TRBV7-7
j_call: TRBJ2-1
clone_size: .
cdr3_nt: TGTGCCAGCAGCGAAGACAGTGCCCGGAATGAGCAGTTCTTC
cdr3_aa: CASSEDSARNEQFF

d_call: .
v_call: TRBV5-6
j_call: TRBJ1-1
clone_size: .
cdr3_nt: TGTGCCAGCAGCTTGGTCGACGGCCTGAACACTGAAGCTTTCTTT
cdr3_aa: CASSLVDGLNTEAFF

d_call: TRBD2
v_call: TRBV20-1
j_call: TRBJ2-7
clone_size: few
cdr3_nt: TGCAGTGCTGCCCGCCCCCGACTAGCGGGGGGAAGCTCCTACGAGCAGTACTTC
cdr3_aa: CSAARPRLAGGSSYEQYF

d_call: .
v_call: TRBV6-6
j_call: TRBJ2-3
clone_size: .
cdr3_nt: TGTGCCAGCAAGGGATCGGAAGATACGCAGTATTTT
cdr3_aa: CASKGSEDTQYF

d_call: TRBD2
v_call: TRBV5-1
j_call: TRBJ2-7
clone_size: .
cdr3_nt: TGCGCCAGCAGCTTGGCCAGCGGGAGGGATCACTACGAGCAGTACTTC
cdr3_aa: CASSLASGRDHYEQYF